The 19 T cell receptor beta chains reported below all come from one sample, sequenced in a study of response to subunit inactivated influenza vaccine. TCRdb itself ran the RT-PCR reads through MiXCR, one entry per CDR3 protein. This table holds some 800,000 distinct CDR3 sequences, approximately 22% found once. Material: PBMCs from blood, obtained 5 days after vaccination. The source is a man aged 45-60 years who received an inactivated influenza vaccine.

This clonotype was seen a few times. The chain employs TRBV20-1 and TRBJ1-3, with 8 bases matching TRBD1. Germline-derived CDR1 and CDR2 are DFQATT and SNEGSKA (reference sequence). The J segment lost 0 bases and the V segment lost 2 bases, leaving 9 bases of the junction unmatched. This CDR3 comprises 17 residues. CDR3 DNA: TGCAGTGCTAGACGGAGTCAGGGGGCAACCTCTGGAAACACCATATATTTT. Its protein is CSARRSQGATSGNTIYF.

The chain combines TRBV7-2 with TRBJ1-5, with D possibly matching TRBD1 (5 bases). The V gene's germline CDR1 is SGHTA and CDR2 FQGNSA. Deletions cut 1 base from V and 1 base from J, with 14 bases between. The CDR3 totals 17 residues. The CDR3 here is CASSLGYRGTSNQPQHF. As DNA, the CDR3 is TGTGCCAGCAGCTTAGGGTACCGGGGCACGAGCAATCAGCCCCAGCATTTT.

This clonotype was seen a handful of times. The V and J genes are TRBV4-2 and TRBJ1-6; TRBD1 is a possible D gene (5 bases). CDR3 length: 16 residues. Germline V gene data show CDR1 as LGHNA and CDR2 as YNFKEQ. The ends were cut back, 1 base at V and 6 bases at J, with 13 bases in the middle. CDR3: CASSQGDDSINSPLHF. The CDR3 bases are TGTGCCAGCAGCCAAGGTGACGACAGCATTAATTCACCCCTCCACTTT.

The chain recombines TRBV28 with TRBJ1-5; D possibly corresponds to TRBD1 (5 bases). Germline V lookup: CDR1 MDHEN, CDR2 SYDVKM. The CDR3 length is 12 residues. Between the trimmed V and J ends, which lost 7 bases and 7 bases, there was a span of 11 bases. CDR3: CASTKWGQPQHF. For the CDR3, the DNA is TGTGCCAGCACTAAATGGGGGCAGCCCCAGCATTTT.

V and J are TRBV28 and TRBJ2-7; 7 bases agree with TRBD2. This CDR3 is 13 amino acids long. The J segment lost 6 bases and the V segment lost 7 bases, leaving 9 bases of the junction unmatched. Germline V gene data show CDR1 as MDHEN and CDR2 as SYDVKM. CDR3 sequence: CASNGGGPSEQYF. CDR3 bases: TGTGCCAGCAACGGGGGAGGGCCCTCCGAGCAGTACTTC.

This clonotype showed up just a few times. This chain joins TRBV5-1 and TRBJ2-5, with D possibly being TRBD2 (5 bases). CDR1 and CDR2 (germline): SGHRS, YFSETQ. Trimming stripped 2 bases from V and 0 bases from J, with 11 bases between. The CDR3 is made up of 15 amino acids. CDR3 nucleotides: TGCGCCAGCAGCTTTTCCAGCGGTAACCAAGAGACCCAGTACTTC. Amino acids: CASSFSSGNQETQYF. The full variable domain, in which reference TRBV5-1 and TRBJ2-5 provide the parts outside the CDR3, is KAGVTQTPRYLIKTRGQQVTLSCSPISGHRSVSWYQQTPGQGLQFLFEYFSETQRNKGNFPGRFSGRQFSNSRSEMNVSTLELGDSALYLCASSFSSGNQETQYFGPGTRLLVL.

The gene calls are TRBV27 and TRBJ1-3; D not resolved. The CDR3 is 15 residues long. The germline V gene encodes CDR1 MNHEY and CDR2 SMNVEV (reference sequence). V lost 1 base, J lost 1 base, and 8 bases lay in between. CDR3 region: CASSLYWGSGNTIYF. CDR3 sequence (DNA): TGTGCCAGCAGTTTATACTGGGGATCTGGAAACACCATATATTTT.

This clonotype has only one observation. The genes are TRBV4-2 and TRBJ1-2; TRBD1 might be the D (6 bases). V lost 0 bases, J lost 1 base, and 18 bases lay in between. The CDR3 extends over 18 amino acids. CDR1 LGHNA and CDR2 YNFKEQ come from the germline V gene. Here the CDR3 DNA reads TGTGCCAGCAGCCAAGAGCCCGGACAGATCGCTTTTAACTATGGCTACACCTTC. Protein sequence: CASSQEPGQIAFNYGYTF.

The genes are TRBV5-1 and TRBJ1-2; 7 nucleotides align to TRBD1. The CDR3 extends over 13 amino acids. The germline gives CDR1 SGHRS, CDR2 YFSETQ. Trimming removed 3 bases from V and 10 bases from J; junction bases left unmatched: 9. The CDR3 is CASSSTGRGFYTF. For the CDR3, the DNA is TGCGCCAGCAGCTCGACAGGGCGAGGGTTCTACACCTTC.

The V gene is TRBV4-3, the J gene TRBJ1-4, with D possibly matching TRBD1 (6 bases). CDR1 LGHNA and CDR2 YSLEER come from the germline V gene. The CDR3 extends over 18 amino acids. Trimming took off 2 bases at V and 3 bases at J, with 19 bases between the two ends. The CDR3 nucleotides read TGCGCCAGCAGCCAACGACTCCCCCGGGACACACCTAATGAAAAACTGTTTTTT. Its protein is CASSQRLPRDTPNEKLFF.

This clonotype appeared many times. The J gene is TRBJ2-5, the V gene TRBV20-1, with D possibly matching TRBD2 (6 bases). The germline gives CDR1 DFQATT, CDR2 SNEGSKA (reference sequence). V dropped 6 bases and J dropped 0 bases, with 20 bases sitting between them. CDR3 size: 16 residues. The CDR3 region has the DNA TGCAGTGCCGAGGGCGCGGGACTGTTTGACCAAGAGACCCAGTACTTC. Its translation is CSAEGAGLFDQETQYF.

The gene calls are TRBV5-6 and TRBJ2-5; 9 bases fit TRBD1. The CDR3 covers 17 residues. Germline V lookup: CDR1 SGHDT, CDR2 YYEEEE. Trimming cost V 4 bases and J 1 base; bases outside gene matches: 11. In nucleotides, the CDR3 is TGTGCCAGCAGCAGAATACAGGGGGCCAAACTCCAAGAGACCCAGTACTTC. Translated: CASSRIQGAKLQETQYF.

The J gene is TRBJ2-1, the V gene TRBV20-1; 7 nucleotides line up with TRBD2. Trimming at V came to 0 bases and at J to 5 bases, leaving 4 bases not matched to a gene. CDR3 length equals 14 residues. Germline-derived CDR1 and CDR2 are DFQATT and SNEGSKA (reference sequence). CDR3 loop: CSARDREGHNEQFF. Written as DNA, the CDR3 is TGCAGTGCTAGAGACAGGGAGGGCCACAATGAGCAGTTCTTC.

The V and J genes are TRBV11-1 and TRBJ2-1, with 11 positions matching TRBD1. The CDR3 consists of 21 residues. V lost 5 bases to trimming and J lost 1 base; unmatched junction nucleotides: 19. Germline values: CDR1 SGHAT, CDR2 FQDESV (reference sequence). CDR3: CASSQPGTGGKPSLSYNEQFF. In nucleotides, the CDR3 is TGTGCCAGCAGCCAACCGGGGACAGGGGGGAAGCCTTCCCTTTCCTACAATGAGCAGTTCTTC.

The chain combines TRBV7-2 with TRBJ2-5; 7 nucleotides agree with TRBD2. Germline CDR1 reads SGHTA; CDR2 reads FQGNSA. This CDR3 is built from 13 residues. Trimming removed 4 bases from V and 5 bases from J; junction bases left unmatched: 4. CDR3 amino acids: CASSWRGSETQYF. The CDR3 DNA follows: TGTGCCAGCAGCTGGCGGGGGTCGGAGACCCAGTACTTC. The full variable domain, its missing parts supplied by reference TRBV7-2 and TRBJ2-5, is GAGVSQSPSNKVTEKGKDVELRCDPISGHTALYWYRQSLGQGLEFLIYFQGNSAPDKSGLPSDRFSAERTGGSVSTLTIQRTQQEDSAVYLCASSWRGSETQYFGPGTRLLVL.

This clonotype has more than one count but fewer than ten. The chain has TRBV7-2 and TRBJ2-3, with 7 bases lining up with TRBD1. Germline lookup yields CDR1 SGHTA and CDR2 FQGNSA. J gave up 2 bases and V 5 bases, and 7 bases lay outside the gene matches. CDR3 length equals 15 residues. This CDR3 is CASSPWDRFTDTQYF. The CDR3 bases are TGTGCCAGCAGCCCTTGGGACAGATTCACAGATACGCAGTATTTT.

This clonotype occurred many times. V is TRBV18 and J is TRBJ2-7, with D perhaps given as TRBD1 or TRBD2 (5 bases each). Germline CDR1 reads KGHSH; CDR2 reads LQKENI. With 1 base removed from V and 3 bases from J, the gap between germline ends came to 7 bases. The length of the CDR3 is 13 residues. The chain's CDR3 is CASSPRGIYEQYF. Written as DNA, the CDR3 is TGTGCCAGCTCACCACGGGGGATCTACGAGCAGTACTTC.

CDR3 sequence: CASSQDLAGRDTQYF. The CDR3 DNA sequence: TGTGCCAGCAGCCAAGATTTGGCGGGCCGAGATACGCAGTATTTT. This chain connects TRBV4-2 to TRBJ2-3; possible D gene TRBD2, 5 bases. The CDR3 runs to 15 residues. The V gene lost 0 bases and the J gene lost 5 bases, with 12 bases spanning the gap. The germline V gene has CDR1 LGHNA and CDR2 YNFKEQ.

The CDR3, as DNA: TGTGCCAGCAGTCATAGGACAGAGAACACTGAAGCTTTCTTT. The encoded protein is CASSHRTENTEAFF. The rearrangement links TRBV12-3 or TRBV12-4 to TRBJ1-1; maybe TRBD1 (6 bases). The CDR3 has 14 amino acids. Trimming removed 5 bases from V and 1 base from J, with 11 bases in between.